This T cell receptor beta chain was identified in a study of shared clonotypes between healthy human individuals. Each replicate PCR on the sorted subsets used roughly 210 ng DNA (around 31,000 T cell genomes). The data were produced by immunoSEQ multiplex PCR, yet TCRdb's version contains in-frame clones alone and is incomplete. The sample includes 2 million to 2.5 million clones, approximately 93% of them seen just once. Germline values: CDR1 SGHDN, CDR2 FVKESK. This CDR3 spans 13 amino acids. V lost 1 base and J lost 6, with 9 bases in between. HIV-negative, healthy adults without recent acute infections or vaccinations were the donors.

J is TRBJ1-1 and V is TRBV14; D not resolved. Material for sequencing was naive CD4+ T cells from PBMCs. Subset meaning: CD45RA+ positively selected. This clonotype was sampled from a man aged 18 to 30 in good health. Some clones in this sample may be carry-over from other donors' samples. The CDR3 loop reads CASSQGWAAEAFF. CDR3 DNA sequence: TGTGCCAGCAGCCAAGGGTGGGCGGCTGAAGCTTTCTTT.